The clone carrying this T cell receptor (beta chain) turned up a few times. Its antigen is not known. Given a much more abundant clone one base away, this may be a read error. Amplified TCR beta CDR3 regions came from RNA transcripts. Carried out on the TCR CDR3, a first-round RT-PCR used the HTBI primer set. Each CDR3 protein is one row after TCRdb ran MiXCR on the multiplex PCR reads. The sample has about 290,000 distinct CDR3 sequences, roughly 15% seen once. This sample was included in a study of T cells in Graves' hyperthyroidism and ophthalmopathy. Uncontrolled infection, other autoimmune disease, pregnancy or lactation barred patients from enrollment. V was clipped by 2 bases and J by 6 bases, with 19 bases between them. This CDR3 contains 16 residues. Study-wide points: Stable hyperthyroidism was told apart from ophthalmopathy by a model built on 13 V-J features. A median 6.5 months before onset, the model predicted ophthalmopathy.

This sequence originates from a woman aged 40 to 50 with Graves' hyperthyroidism. J is TRBJ2-5 and V is TRBV12-3 or TRBV12-4, with D uncertain. Sequenced material: blood. This chain's CDR3 is CASSLSGTVKWQTQYF. Here the CDR3 DNA reads TGTGCCAGCAGTTTAAGTGGAACAGTGAAATGGCAGACCCAGTACTTC.